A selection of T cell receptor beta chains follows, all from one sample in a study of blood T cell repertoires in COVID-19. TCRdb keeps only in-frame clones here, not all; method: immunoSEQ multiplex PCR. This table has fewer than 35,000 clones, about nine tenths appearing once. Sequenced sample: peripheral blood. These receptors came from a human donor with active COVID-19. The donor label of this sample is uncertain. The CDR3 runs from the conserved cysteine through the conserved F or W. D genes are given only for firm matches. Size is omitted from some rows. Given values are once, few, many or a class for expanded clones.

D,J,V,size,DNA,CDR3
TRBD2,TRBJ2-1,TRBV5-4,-,TGTGCCAGCAGTCTAGCGGGGGATTCTTACAATGAGCAGTTCTTC,CASSLAGDSYNEQFF
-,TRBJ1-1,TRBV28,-,TGTGCCAGCAGTCTCCCTCGGTTAAAGGGGACTGAAGCTTTCTTT,CASSLPRLKGTEAFF
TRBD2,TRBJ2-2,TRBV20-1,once,TGCAGTGCTAGTGATAGCGGGATTAGTGGGGAGCTGTTTTTT,CSASDSGISGELFF
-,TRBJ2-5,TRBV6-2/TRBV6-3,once,TGTGCCAGCAGTTACCCGAGCGGAGGGGTCCAAGAGACCCAGTACTTC,CASSYPSGGVQETQYF
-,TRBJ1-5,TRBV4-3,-,TGCGCCAGCAGCCAAGAAACAGGGACTCAGCCCCAGCATTTT,CASSQETGTQPQHF
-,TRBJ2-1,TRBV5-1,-,TGCGCCAGCAGCCCCCAAGGGGCTAGTGTCAATGAGCAGTTCTTC,CASSPQGASVNEQFF
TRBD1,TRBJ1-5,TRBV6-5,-,TGTGCCAGCAGACCCGGGACAGGGCTCCGGCCCCAGCATTTT,CASRPGTGLRPQHF
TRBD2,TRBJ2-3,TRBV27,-,TGTGCCAGCAGCTACTTTGGTGCTAGCGGGGATACGCAGTATTTT,CASSYFGASGDTQYF
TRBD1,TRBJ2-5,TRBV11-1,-,TGTGCCAGCAGCACCCTGACAGGGGGCGCGGAGACCCAGTACTTC,CASSTLTGGAETQYF
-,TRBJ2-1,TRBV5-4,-,TGTGCCAGCAGCCCATCGGTGGAGAATGAGCAGTTCTTC,CASSPSVENEQFF
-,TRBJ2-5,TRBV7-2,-,TGTGCCAGCAGCCCGTACGGGTACCAAGAGACCCAGTACTTC,CASSPYGYQETQYF
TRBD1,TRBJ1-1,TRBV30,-,TGTGCCTGCACGGAAGGGGGCAGGGGGGACACTGAAGCTTTCTTT,CACTEGGRGDTEAFF
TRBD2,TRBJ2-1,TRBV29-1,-,TGCAGCGTTGAAGGACTAGCGGGGACCTACAATGAGCAGTTCTTC,CSVEGLAGTYNEQFF
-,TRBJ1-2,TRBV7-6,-,TGTGCCAGCAGCTTGGCGGTAGGCAACTATGGCTACACCTTC,CASSLAVGNYGYTF
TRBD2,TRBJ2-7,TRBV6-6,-,TGTGCCAGCAGTTACTCTAGCGGGAGTGGGTACGAGCAGTACTTC,CASSYSSGSGYEQYF
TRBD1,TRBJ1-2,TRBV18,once,TGTGCCAGCTCACCAGGGCAGGGGGAGAGTGGCTACACCTTC,CASSPGQGESGYTF
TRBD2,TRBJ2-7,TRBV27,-,TGTGCCAGCAGTTCCTCTAGCGGGACTGACGAGCAGTACTTC,CASSSSSGTDEQYF
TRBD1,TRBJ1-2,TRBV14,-,TGTGCCAGCAGCCAAGTGACAGGGGCCTATGGCTACACCTTC,CASSQVTGAYGYTF
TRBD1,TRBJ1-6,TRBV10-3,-,TGTGCCATCAGTGAACAACAGGGGGCCCGCTATAGGGGACCCCTCCACTTT,CAISEQQGARYRGPLHF
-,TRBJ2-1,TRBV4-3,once,TGCGCCAGCAGCCGCCCGGGTGAGGGATACAATGAGCAGTTCTTC,CASSRPGEGYNEQFF
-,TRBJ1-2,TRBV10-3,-,TGTGCCATCAGTGGAGAGGGACTATACGGCTACACCTTC,CAISGEGLYGYTF
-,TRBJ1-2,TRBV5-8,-,TGTGCCAGCAGCTTGACCGATGGGCCGGGGGCTAACTATGGCTACACCTTC,CASSLTDGPGANYGYTF
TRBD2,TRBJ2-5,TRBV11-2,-,TGTGCCAGCAGCTTACCCGAGACTAGCGGGGTGAGGGCGAAGACCCAGTACTTC,CASSLPETSGVRAKTQYF
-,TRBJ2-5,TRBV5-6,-,TGTGCCAGCAGCTTGGCGCCTAGCTCCTTCCAAGAGACCCAGTACTTC,CASSLAPSSFQETQYF
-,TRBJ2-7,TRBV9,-,TGTGCCAGCAGCGTAGCCGGTAGCGGCGAGGGGTACGAGCAGTACTTC,CASSVAGSGEGYEQYF
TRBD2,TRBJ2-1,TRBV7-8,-,TGTGCCAGCAGCTCTCGACTAGCGACTTACCATGAGCAGTTCTTC,CASSSRLATYHEQFF
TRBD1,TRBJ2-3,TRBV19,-,TGTGCCAGTAGTATAGATCCCGGGACAGAGGGTACGCAGTATTTT,CASSIDPGTEGTQYF
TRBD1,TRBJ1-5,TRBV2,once,TGTGCCAGCAGTGAAAGACAGGGGGGAGGCAATCAGCCCCAGCATTTT,CASSERQGGGNQPQHF
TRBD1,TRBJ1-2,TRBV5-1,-,TGCGCCAGCAGCTTGGCGAGTACAGGGGTCGGCTACACCTTC,CASSLASTGVGYTF